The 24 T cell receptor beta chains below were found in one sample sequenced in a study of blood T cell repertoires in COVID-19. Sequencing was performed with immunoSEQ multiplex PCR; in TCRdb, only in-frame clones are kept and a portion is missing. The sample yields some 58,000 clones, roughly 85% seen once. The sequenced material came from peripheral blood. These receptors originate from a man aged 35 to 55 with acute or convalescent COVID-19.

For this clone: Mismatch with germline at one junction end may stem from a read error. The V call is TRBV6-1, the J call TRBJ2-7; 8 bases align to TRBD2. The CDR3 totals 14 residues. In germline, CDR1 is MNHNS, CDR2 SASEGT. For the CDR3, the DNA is TGTGCCAGCAGGGAAGATGGACTAGCAAGCGAGCAGTACTTC. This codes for CASREDGLASEQYF.

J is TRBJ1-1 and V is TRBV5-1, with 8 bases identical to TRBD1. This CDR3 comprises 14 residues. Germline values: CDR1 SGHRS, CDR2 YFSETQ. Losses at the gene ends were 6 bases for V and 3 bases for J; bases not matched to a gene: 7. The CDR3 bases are TGCGCCAGCACCTCAGGGGGCGGATACACTGAAGCTTTCTTT. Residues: CASTSGGGYTEAFF.

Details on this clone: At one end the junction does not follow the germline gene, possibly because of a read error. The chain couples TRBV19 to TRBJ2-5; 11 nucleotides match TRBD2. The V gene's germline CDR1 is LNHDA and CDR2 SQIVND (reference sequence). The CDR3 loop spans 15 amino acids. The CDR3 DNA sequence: TGTGCCAGTAGCATAGCGGGGGGGCCGCCAGAGACCCAGTACTTC. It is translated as CASSIAGGPPETQYF. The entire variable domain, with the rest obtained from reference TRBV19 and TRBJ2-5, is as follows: DGGITQSPKYLFRKEGQNVTLSCEQNLNHDAMYWYRQDPGQGLRLIYYSQIVNDFQKGDIAEGYSVSREKKESFPLTVTSAQKNPTAFYLCASSIAGGPPETQYFGPGTRLLVL.

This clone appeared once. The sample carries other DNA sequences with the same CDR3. CDR3 bases: TGTGCCAGTAGTATTGGAGGAAATCAGCCCCAGCATTTT. As protein: CASSIGGNQPQHF. The chain links TRBV19 to TRBJ1-5; D is uncertain. With 3 bases removed from V and 4 bases from J, the gap between germline ends came to 7 bases. The CDR3 runs 13 residues. The germline V gene has CDR1 LNHDA and CDR2 SQIVND (reference sequence).

The CDR3 DNA sequence: TGTGCCAGCAGCTTGGGAGGTGCGGCCAAAAACATTCAGTACTTC. It codes for CASSLGGAAKNIQYF. The V and J genes are TRBV5-8 and TRBJ2-4; D uncertain. V lost 0 bases to trimming and J lost 1 base, with 8 bases between them. The CDR3 runs to 15 residues. Germline loops: CDR1 SGHTS, CDR2 YDEGEE.

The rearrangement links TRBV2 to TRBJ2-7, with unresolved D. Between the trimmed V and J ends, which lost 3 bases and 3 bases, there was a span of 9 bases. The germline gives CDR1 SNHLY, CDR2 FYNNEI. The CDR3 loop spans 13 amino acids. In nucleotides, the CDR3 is TGTGCCAGCAGTGATCCCCCCCTCTACGAGCAGTACTTC. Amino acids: CASSDPPLYEQYF.

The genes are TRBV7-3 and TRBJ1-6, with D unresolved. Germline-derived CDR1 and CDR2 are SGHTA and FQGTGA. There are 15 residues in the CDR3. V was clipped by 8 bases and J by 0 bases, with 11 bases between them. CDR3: CASSDGSSYNSPLHF. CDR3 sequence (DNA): TGTGCCAGCTCCGACGGGAGCTCCTATAATTCACCCCTCCACTTT.

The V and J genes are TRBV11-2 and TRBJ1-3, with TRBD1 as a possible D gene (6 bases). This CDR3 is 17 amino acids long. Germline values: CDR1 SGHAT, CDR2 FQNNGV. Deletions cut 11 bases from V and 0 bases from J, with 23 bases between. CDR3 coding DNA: TGTGCCGGCTCAGGGGAACAGACAGTATCCTCTGGAAACACCATATATTTT. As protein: CAGSGEQTVSSGNTIYF.

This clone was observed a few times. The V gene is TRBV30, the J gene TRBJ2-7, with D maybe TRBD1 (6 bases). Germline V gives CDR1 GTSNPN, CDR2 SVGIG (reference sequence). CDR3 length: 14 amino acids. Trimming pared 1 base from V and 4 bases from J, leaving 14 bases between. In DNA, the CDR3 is TGTGCCTGGAGTGCAGGGGCTATAGGGTACGAGCAGTACTTC. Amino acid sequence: CAWSAGAIGYEQYF.

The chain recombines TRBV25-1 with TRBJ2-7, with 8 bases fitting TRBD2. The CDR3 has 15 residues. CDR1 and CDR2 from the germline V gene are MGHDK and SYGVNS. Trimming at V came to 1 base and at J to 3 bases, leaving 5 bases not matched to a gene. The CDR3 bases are TGTGCCAGCAGTGAATCCCGGGGGGGCCTCTACGAGCAGTACTTC. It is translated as CASSESRGGLYEQYF.

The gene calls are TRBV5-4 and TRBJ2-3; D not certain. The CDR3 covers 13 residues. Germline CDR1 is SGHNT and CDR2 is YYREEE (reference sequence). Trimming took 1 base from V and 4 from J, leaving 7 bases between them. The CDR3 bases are TGTGCCAGCAGCTTGATTAGCCCAGATACGCAGTATTTT. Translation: CASSLISPDTQYF.

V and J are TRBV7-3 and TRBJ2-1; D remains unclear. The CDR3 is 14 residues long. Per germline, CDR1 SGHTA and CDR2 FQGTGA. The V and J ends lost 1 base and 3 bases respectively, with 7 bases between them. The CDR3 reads CASSLSRDYNEQFF. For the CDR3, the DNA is TGTGCCAGCAGCTTAAGTCGCGACTACAATGAGCAGTTCTTC.

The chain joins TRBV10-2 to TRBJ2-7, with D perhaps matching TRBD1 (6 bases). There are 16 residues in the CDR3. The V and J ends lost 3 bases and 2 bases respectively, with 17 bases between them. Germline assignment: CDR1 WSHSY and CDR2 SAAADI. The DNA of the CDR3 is TGCGCCAGCAGTGACCCTAGCAGGGGTGTTACCTACGAGCAGTACTTC. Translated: CASSDPSRGVTYEQYF.

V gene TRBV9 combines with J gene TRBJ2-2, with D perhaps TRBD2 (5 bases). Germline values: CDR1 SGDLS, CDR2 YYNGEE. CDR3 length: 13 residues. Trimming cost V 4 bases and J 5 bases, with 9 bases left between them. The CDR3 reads CASSPRTTGELFF. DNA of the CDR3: TGTGCCAGCAGCCCCAGGACTACCGGGGAGCTGTTTTTT.

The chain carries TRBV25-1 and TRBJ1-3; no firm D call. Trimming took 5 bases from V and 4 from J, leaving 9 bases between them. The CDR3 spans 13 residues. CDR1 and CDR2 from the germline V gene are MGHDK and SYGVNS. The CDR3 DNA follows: TGTGCCAGCAGTCGGGTGAGGGGAAACACCATATATTTT. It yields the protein CASSRVRGNTIYF. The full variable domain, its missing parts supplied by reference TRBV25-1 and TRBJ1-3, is EADIYQTPRYLVIGTGKKITLECSQTMGHDKMYWYQQDPGMELHLIHYSYGVNSTEKGDLSSESTVSRIRTEHFPLTLESARPSHTSQYLCASSRVRGNTIYFGEGSWLTVV.

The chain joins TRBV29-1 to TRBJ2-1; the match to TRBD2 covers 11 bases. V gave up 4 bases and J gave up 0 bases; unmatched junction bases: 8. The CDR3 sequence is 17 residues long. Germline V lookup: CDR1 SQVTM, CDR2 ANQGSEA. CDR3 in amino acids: CSVGTSGPLFSYNEQFF. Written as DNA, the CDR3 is TGCAGCGTTGGGACTAGCGGGCCTCTCTTCTCCTACAATGAGCAGTTCTTC.

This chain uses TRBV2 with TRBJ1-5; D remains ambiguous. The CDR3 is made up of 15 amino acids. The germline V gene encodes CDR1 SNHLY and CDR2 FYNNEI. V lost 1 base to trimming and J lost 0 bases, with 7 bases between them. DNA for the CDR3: TGTGCCAGCAGTGAAGGGAGAAATAGCAATCAGCCCCAGCATTTT. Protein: CASSEGRNSNQPQHF.

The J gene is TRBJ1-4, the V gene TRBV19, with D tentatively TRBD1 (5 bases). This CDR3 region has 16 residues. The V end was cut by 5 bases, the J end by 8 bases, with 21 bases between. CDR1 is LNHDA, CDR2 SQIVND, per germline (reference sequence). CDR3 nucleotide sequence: TGTGCCAGTAGTCCACTCAGGCTTCAGGGTAGGGAAAAACTGTTTTTT. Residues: CASSPLRLQGREKLFF.

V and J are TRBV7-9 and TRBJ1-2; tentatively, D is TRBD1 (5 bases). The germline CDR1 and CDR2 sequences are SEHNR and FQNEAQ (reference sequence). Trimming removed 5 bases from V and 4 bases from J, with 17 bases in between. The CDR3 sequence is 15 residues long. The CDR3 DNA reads TGTGCCAGCAGCCCGCGGGAGGGGCCGTCCTATGGCTACACCTTC. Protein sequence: CASSPREGPSYGYTF.

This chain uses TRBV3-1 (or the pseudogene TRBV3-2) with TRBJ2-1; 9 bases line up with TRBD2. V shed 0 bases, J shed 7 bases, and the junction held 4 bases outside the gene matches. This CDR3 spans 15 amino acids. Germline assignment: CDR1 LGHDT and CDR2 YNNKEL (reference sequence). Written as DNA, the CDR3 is TGTGCCAGCAGCCAAGAGTTAGCGGGGGCTAATGAGCAGTTCTTC. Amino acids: CASSQELAGANEQFF.

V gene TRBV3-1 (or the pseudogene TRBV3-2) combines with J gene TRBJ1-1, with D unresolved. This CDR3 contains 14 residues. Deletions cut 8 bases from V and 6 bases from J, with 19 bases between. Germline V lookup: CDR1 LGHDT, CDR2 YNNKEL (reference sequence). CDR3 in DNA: TGTGCCAGCGGTCAAAGACCCGGCGGCGCTGAAGCTTTCTTT. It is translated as CASGQRPGGAEAFF.

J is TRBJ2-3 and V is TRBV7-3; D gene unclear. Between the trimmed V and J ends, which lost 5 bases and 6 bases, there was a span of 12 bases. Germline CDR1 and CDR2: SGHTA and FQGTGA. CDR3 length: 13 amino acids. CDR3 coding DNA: TGTGCCAGCAGCCCTAAGGCGGAGGATACGCAGTATTTT. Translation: CASSPKAEDTQYF.

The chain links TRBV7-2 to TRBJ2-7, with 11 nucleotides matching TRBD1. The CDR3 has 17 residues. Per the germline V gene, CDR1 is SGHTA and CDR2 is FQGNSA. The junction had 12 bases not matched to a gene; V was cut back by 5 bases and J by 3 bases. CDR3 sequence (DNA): TGTGCCAGCAGCCCTAGGGCAGCCGGGACAGGGGGCTACGAGCAGTACTTC. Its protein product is CASSPRAAGTGGYEQYF.

This CDR3 reads CASSQDWVGSGGPNTGELFF. In DNA form, the CDR3 reads TGTGCCAGCAGCCAAGATTGGGTGGGTAGCGGGGGGCCGAACACCGGGGAGCTGTTTTTT. The rearrangement links TRBV3-1 (or the pseudogene TRBV3-2) to TRBJ2-2; TRBD2 agrees at 10 bases. The CDR3 length is 20 residues. CDR1 is LGHDT, CDR2 YNNKEL, per germline (reference sequence). V trimming: 0 bases; J trimming: 0 bases; junction bases outside the gene matches: 10.